These 23 T cell receptor beta chains came from one sample sequenced in a study of blood T cell repertoires in COVID-19. Using immunoSEQ multiplex PCR, the repertoire was profiled, and TCRdb retains in-frame clones only, with some absent. The sample shows fewer than 200,000 clones, 80% to 90% of them seen only once. The specimen was peripheral blood. Receptor source: a man aged 50 or older with active or convalescent COVID-19.

The V and J genes are TRBV9 and TRBJ2-7; the match to TRBD1 covers 10 bases. The CDR3 runs to 15 residues. CDR1 and CDR2 (germline): SGDLS, YYNGEE. V lost 0 bases to trimming and J lost 4 bases; unmatched junction nucleotides: 4. CDR3 loop: CASSVGTGGLYEQYF. The CDR3 DNA reads as TGTGCCAGCAGCGTAGGGACAGGGGGTTTGTACGAGCAGTACTTC.

The chain is built from TRBV5-6 and TRBJ1-1, with a weak D call TRBD1 (5 bases). Trimming left V 1 base short and J 3 bases short, with 13 bases between. The CDR3 covers 15 residues. The germline V gene encodes CDR1 SGHDT and CDR2 YYEEEE. CDR3: CASSLKRGRDTEAFF. CDR3 nucleotide sequence: TGTGCCAGCAGCTTGAAAAGGGGAAGGGACACTGAAGCTTTCTTT.

The genes are TRBV6-1 and TRBJ2-7, with D possibly TRBD2 on 6 matching bases. The germline V gene encodes CDR1 MNHNS and CDR2 SASEGT. Trimming pared 3 bases from V and 2 bases from J, leaving 8 bases between. The CDR3 runs to 13 residues. For the CDR3, the DNA is TGTGCCAGCAGTGATAGCGGCACCTACGAGCAGTACTTC. It is translated as CASSDSGTYEQYF.

Concerning this clone: Distinct nucleotide sequences in the sample also encode this CDR3. The chain links TRBV7-2 to TRBJ1-5, with TRBD1 as a possible D gene (5 bases). With 1 base removed from V and 2 bases from J, the gap between germline ends came to 9 bases. The CDR3 consists of 15 residues. The germline gives CDR1 SGHTA, CDR2 FQGNSA. The CDR3 here is CASSLGGGGNQPQHF. CDR3 in DNA: TGTGCCAGCAGCTTAGGGGGGGGTGGCAATCAGCCCCAGCATTTT.

This rearrangement joins TRBV5-6 to TRBJ1-1, with D unresolved. The ends were cut back, 0 bases at V and 1 base at J, with 10 bases in the middle. Per the germline V gene, CDR1 is SGHDT and CDR2 is YYEEEE. The CDR3 is 15 amino acids. CDR3 region: CASSLARRWNTEAFF. CDR3 sequence (DNA): TGTGCCAGCAGCTTGGCGAGGAGGTGGAACACTGAAGCTTTCTTT.

As DNA, the CDR3 is TGTGCCACTTCGACAGGGGTCTATGGCTACACCTTC. Translated: CATSTGVYGYTF. This rearrangement joins TRBV19 to TRBJ1-2, with 8 bases fitting TRBD1. V gave up 10 bases and J gave up 4 bases; unmatched junction bases: 5. The CDR3 has 12 amino acids. Germline loops: CDR1 LNHDA, CDR2 SQIVND (reference sequence).

The gene calls are TRBV6-1 and TRBJ2-5; 9 bases match TRBD1. CDR1 and CDR2 (germline): MNHNS, SASEGT. With V trimmed by 2 bases and J by 7 bases, 14 bases remained unmatched. The CDR3 totals 17 residues. The CDR3 protein is CASSERGQGPLQGTQYF. CDR3 in DNA: TGTGCCAGCAGTGAAAGGGGACAGGGACCACTCCAGGGGACCCAGTACTTC.

The chain carries TRBV6-1 and TRBJ2-3; tentative D call: TRBD2 (6 bases). This CDR3 has 15 residues. Trimming removed 1 base from V and 2 bases from J, with 10 bases in between. Germline lookup yields CDR1 MNHNS and CDR2 SASEGT. The CDR3 bases are TGTGCCAGCAGTGAAGTGGGACTGAACACAGATACGCAGTATTTT. It is translated as CASSEVGLNTDTQYF.

The chain is built from TRBV10-2 and TRBJ2-7, with 10 bases aligning to TRBD2. V shed 6 bases, J shed 4 bases, and the junction held 3 bases outside the gene matches. This CDR3 is built from 13 residues. Germline lookup yields CDR1 WSHSY and CDR2 SAAADI. The chain's CDR3 is CASRASGSYEQYF. CDR3 sequence (DNA): TGCGCCAGCAGGGCTAGCGGGAGTTACGAGCAGTACTTC.

This chain uses TRBV5-4 with TRBJ1-4, with a weak D call TRBD1 (5 bases). The CDR3 has 14 amino acids. V lost 4 bases, J lost 7 bases, and 14 bases lay in between. Germline CDR1 is SGHNT and CDR2 is YYREEE (reference sequence). The CDR3 DNA follows: TGTGCCAGCAGCGCAAGCCAGGGTCGTGAAAAACTGTTTTTT. It codes for CASSASQGREKLFF.

J is TRBJ2-2 and V is TRBV5-5; D may be TRBD2 (5 bases). CDR3 length: 13 residues. The ends were cut back, 4 bases at V and 5 bases at J, with 9 bases in the middle. Germline CDR1 reads SGHKS; CDR2 reads YYEKEE (reference sequence). The CDR3 sequence: CASSKGGTGELFF. The CDR3 DNA sequence: TGTGCCAGCAGCAAGGGCGGGACCGGGGAGCTGTTTTTT.

This clone has just a few counts. The V and J genes are TRBV11-3 and TRBJ2-1; the match to TRBD1 covers 7 bases. The CDR3 length is 13 residues. The trim removed 0 bases at V and 14 bases at J, leaving 7 bases unmatched. Germline V gene data show CDR1 as SGHNT and CDR2 as YENEEA. Here the CDR3 DNA reads TGTGCCAGCAGCTTAGATCGTAGGGACAGCAAGTTCTTC. Its translation is CASSLDRRDSKFF.

This clone was observed once. The rearrangement uses TRBV5-1 and TRBJ1-4; TRBD1 agrees at 9 bases. The CDR3 totals 15 residues. Germline V lookup: CDR1 SGHRS, CDR2 YFSETQ. Germline trimming cut 4 bases from V and 7 bases from J; bases unmatched to any gene: 8. This CDR3 is CASSPTGGIPEKLFF. As DNA, the CDR3 is TGCGCCAGCAGCCCGACAGGGGGTATTCCTGAAAAACTGTTTTTT.

The chain couples TRBV11-3 to TRBJ2-2, with D maybe TRBD1 (5 bases). V was pared by 0 bases and J by 5 bases, with 16 bases between. Germline CDR1 and CDR2: SGHNT and YENEEA. This CDR3 is built from 17 residues. In DNA form, the CDR3 reads TGTGCCAGCAGCTTAGATCATCCAGGGATGGGAACCGGGGAGCTGTTTTTT. Protein sequence: CASSLDHPGMGTGELFF.

The rearrangement uses TRBV27 and TRBJ2-3; TRBD2 is a possible D gene (6 bases). The length of the CDR3 is 16 residues. Germline CDR1 MNHEY, CDR2 SMNVEV (reference sequence). V dropped 3 bases and J dropped 3 bases, with 16 bases sitting between them. The CDR3 region is CASSLGTPLSTDTQYF. CDR3 bases: TGTGCCAGCAGTTTGGGGACTCCCCTGAGTACAGATACGCAGTATTTT.

Only a few counts were recorded for this clone. Germline and junction disagree at one end, which may indicate a read error. The gene calls are TRBV11-2 and TRBJ1-3; maybe TRBD1 (6 bases). Per germline, CDR1 SGHAT and CDR2 FQNNGV. The CDR3 is 11 amino acids. CDR3 residues: CASSSPGGPSF. The DNA of the CDR3 is TGTGCCAGCAGCTCCCCGGGGGGCCCTTCTTTT.

V gene TRBV28 combines with J gene TRBJ2-2, with D uncertain. The CDR3 is made up of 13 amino acids. Germline V gene data show CDR1 as MDHEN and CDR2 as SYDVKM. The ends were cut back, 3 bases at V and 2 bases at J, with 4 bases in the middle. The CDR3 nucleotides are TGTGCCAGCAGTTTCAGAAACACCGGGGAGCTGTTTTTT. Its translation is CASSFRNTGELFF.

This clone was counted between two and nine times. V gene TRBV28 combines with J gene TRBJ2-1, with 8 bases aligning to TRBD2. J was trimmed by 6 bases and V by 6 bases; bases with no gene match: 13. The length of the CDR3 is 16 residues. Germline-derived CDR1 and CDR2 are MDHEN and SYDVKM. For the CDR3, the DNA is TGTGCCAGCAGCCACCGACGGGGACTAGGGGTCAATGAGCAGTTCTTC. It codes for CASSHRRGLGVNEQFF.

The CDR3 here is CASSAGVVYEQYF. The DNA of the CDR3 is TGTGCCAGCAGCGCGGGAGTAGTCTACGAGCAGTACTTC. This sequence joins TRBV5-6 and TRBJ2-7; TRBD2 matches 7 bases. CDR1 is SGHDT and CDR2 is YYEEEE in the germline V gene. The CDR3 contains 13 residues. Trimming took 4 bases from V and 3 from J; bases not matched to a gene: 4. Based on the CDR3 plus reference TRBV5-6 and TRBJ2-7, the full variable domain is DAGVTQSPTHLIKTRGQQVTLRCSPKSGHDTVSWYQQALGQGPQFIFQYYEEEERQRGNFPDRFSGHQFPNYSSELNVNALLLGDSALYLCASSAGVVYEQYFGPGTRLTVT.

This clone was seen only once. The chain employs TRBV27 and TRBJ1-2, with D perhaps matching TRBD1 (6 bases). Germline values: CDR1 MNHEY, CDR2 SMNVEV (reference sequence). V shed 6 bases and J shed 4 bases, with 18 bases lying between them. The CDR3 is made up of 15 amino acids. The CDR3 DNA reads TGTGCCAGCAGCCGAGGGGGTGGGCCGCTCTATGGCTACACCTTC. Protein sequence: CASSRGGGPLYGYTF.

The rearrangement joins TRBV2 to TRBJ1-1; 10 bases map to TRBD1. The CDR3 is 13 amino acids. V gave up 10 bases and J gave up 1 base; unmatched junction bases: 3. In germline, CDR1 is SNHLY, CDR2 FYNNEI. The CDR3 reads CATGQGQNTEAFF. The CDR3 DNA sequence: TGTGCCACGGGACAGGGGCAGAACACTGAAGCTTTCTTT.

The gene calls are TRBV12-5 and TRBJ1-5; tentative D call: TRBD1 (5 bases). The V and J ends lost 1 base and 4 bases respectively, with 8 bases between them. The length of the CDR3 is 14 residues. The V gene's germline CDR1 is LGHNT and CDR2 FRNRAP. CDR3 DNA: TGTGCTAGTGGTTTGGGGACAACTAATCAGCCCCAGCATTTT. As protein: CASGLGTTNQPQHF.

V gene TRBV18 combines with J gene TRBJ1-1; TRBD1 is a possible D gene (5 bases). Trimming removed 8 bases at V and 3 bases at J, with 10 bases between. CDR3 length: 12 amino acids. Looked up from germline, CDR1 is KGHSH and CDR2 is LQKENI. The DNA of the CDR3 is TGTGCCAGCACCTTAGGGGACACTGAAGCTTTCTTT. Translated, it gives CASTLGDTEAFF.